One sample yielded the 24 T cell receptor beta chains listed below, sequenced in a study of cytomegalovirus exposure and HLA in healthy donors. PCR involved 60 Vbeta and 13 Jbeta primers. Data came from immunoSEQ multiplex PCR; TCRdb stores just in-frame clones and leaves some out. The repertoire holds 100,000 to 130,000 clones, with around three quarters as singletons. Material for sequencing was PBMCs. Receptor source: a man younger than 40 in good health and CMV-seronegative.

This clone was picked up a small number of times. CDR3 nucleotides: TGCAGCGTTCCGGGAGACGGTGAGACCCAGTACTTC. Translation gives CSVPGDGETQYF. This chain connects TRBV29-1 to TRBJ2-5; possibly TRBD2 for D (6 bases). Between the trimmed V and J ends, which lost 5 bases and 5 bases, there was a span of 12 bases. The length of the CDR3 is 12 residues. Germline V CDR1 and CDR2: SQVTM, ANQGSEA.

This clone appeared a few times. The chain uses TRBV6-5 and TRBJ1-1; 8 bases match TRBD1. With V trimmed by 5 bases and J by 3 bases, 2 bases remained unmatched. Germline V gives CDR1 MNHEY, CDR2 SVGAGI. The CDR3 has 13 amino acids. DNA for the CDR3: TGTGCCAGCAGTCGACAGGGGTACACTGAAGCTTTCTTT. As protein: CASSRQGYTEAFF.

J is TRBJ2-1 and V is TRBV10-3; TRBD2 agrees at 12 bases. The CDR3 runs 14 residues. Germline V gene sequence: CDR1 ENHRY, CDR2 SYGVKD. V was clipped by 7 bases and J by 7 bases; unmatched bases: 5. Written as DNA, the CDR3 is TGTGCCATCAAAGGACTAGCGGGAACGAATGAGCAGTTCTTC. It is translated as CAIKGLAGTNEQFF.

This clone was counted once. V usage is TRBV11-2 and J usage is TRBJ2-3, with 10 bases identical to TRBD2. The CDR3 has 14 residues. The germline gives CDR1 SGHAT, CDR2 FQNNGV. The V segment lost 3 bases and the J segment 4 bases; nucleotides outside the gene matches: 1. DNA of the CDR3: TGTGCCAGCAGCTTGGGACTAGCGTCAGATACGCAGTATTTT. Protein: CASSLGLASDTQYF. The variable domain in full, completed from reference TRBV11-2 and TRBJ2-3, reads EAGVAQSPRYKIIEKRQSVAFWCNPISGHATLYWYQQILGQGPKLLIQFQNNGVVDDSQLPKDRFSAERLKGVDSTLKIQPAKLEDSAVYLCASSLGLASDTQYFGPGTRLTVL.

V gene TRBV9 combines with J gene TRBJ2-5, with 10 bases identical to TRBD2. V was clipped by 2 bases and J by 7 bases; unmatched bases: 14. The CDR3 covers 17 residues. Germline assignment: CDR1 SGDLS and CDR2 YYNGEE. CDR3 amino acids: CASSVSGGANLEATQYF. CDR3 bases: TGTGCCAGCAGCGTCAGCGGGGGGGCGAACTTAGAGGCGACCCAGTACTTC.

The chain joins TRBV5-1 to TRBJ2-2; D not resolved. V was trimmed by 2 bases and J by 1 base, leaving 9 bases between them. The CDR3 is 15 amino acids. Germline V gene sequence: CDR1 SGHRS, CDR2 YFSETQ. CDR3 region: CASSLGPGNTGELFF. CDR3 DNA sequence: TGCGCCAGCAGCTTAGGTCCAGGGAACACCGGGGAGCTGTTTTTT. The full variable domain, completed using reference TRBV5-1 and TRBJ2-2, is KAGVTQTPRYLIKTRGQQVTLSCSPISGHRSVSWYQQTPGQGLQFLFEYFSETQRNKGNFPGRFSGRQFSNSRSEMNVSTLELGDSALYLCASSLGPGNTGELFFGEGSRLTVL.

This chain connects TRBV7-9 to TRBJ1-1; 9 bases line up with TRBD1. Trimming at V came to 1 base and at J to 2 bases, leaving 5 bases not matched to a gene. Germline lookup yields CDR1 SEHNR and CDR2 FQNEAQ (reference sequence). The CDR3 is made up of 16 amino acids. The CDR3 reads CASSLVWTGDNTEAFF. For the CDR3, the DNA is TGTGCCAGCAGCTTAGTGTGGACAGGGGATAACACTGAAGCTTTCTTT.

This chain joins TRBV15 and TRBJ1-1; 8 bases fit TRBD1. Trimming took 3 bases from V and 3 from J; bases not matched to a gene: 12. The CDR3 runs 17 residues. Germline CDR1 LNHNV, CDR2 YYDKDF (reference sequence). The CDR3 DNA is TGTGCCACCAGCAGGAGGATCAGGGGGCCGGTTGACACTGAAGCTTTCTTT. This gives the protein CATSRRIRGPVDTEAFF. The full variable domain, rest sourced from reference TRBV15 and TRBJ1-1, is DAMVIQNPRYQVTQFGKPVTLSCSQTLNHNVMYWYQQKSSQAPKLLFHYYDKDFNNEADTPDNFQSRRPNTSFCFLDIRSPGLGDTAMYLCATSRRIRGPVDTEAFFGQGTRLTVV.

The DNA of the CDR3 is TGTGCCAGCAGTTCTCCGGGACAGGGTTTTCTAAAGGCTTTCTTT. Translated: CASSSPGQGFLKAFF. V gene TRBV27 combines with J gene TRBJ1-1; 9 positions match TRBD1. CDR3 length equals 15 residues. The V gene's germline CDR1 is MNHEY and CDR2 SMNVEV (reference sequence). Trimming removed 4 bases from V and 11 bases from J; junction bases left unmatched: 14.

This clone occurred a few times. The chain has TRBV5-5 and TRBJ2-7; 10 bases fit TRBD1. Germline trimming cut 2 bases from V and 5 bases from J; bases unmatched to any gene: 4. This CDR3 has 14 amino acids. The germline V gene encodes CDR1 SGHKS and CDR2 YYEKEE (reference sequence). CDR3 sequence: CASSLRDRGNEQYF. The CDR3 DNA reads TGTGCCAGCAGCTTACGGGACAGGGGCAACGAGCAGTACTTC.

About this clone: One junction end does not reproduce the germline sequence, and a read error may be involved. The chain joins TRBV7-9 to TRBJ1-2; D might be TRBD1 (5 bases). Per the germline V gene, CDR1 is SEHNR and CDR2 is FQNEAQ (reference sequence). CDR3 size: 15 residues. CDR3: CASTLGLTGGYGYTF. CDR3 nucleotide sequence: TGTGCCAGCACCTTAGGGCTGACCGGGGGCTATGGCTACACCTTC.

This chain links TRBV9 with TRBJ2-3; TRBD2 might be the D (5 bases). Germline CDR1 and CDR2: SGDLS and YYNGEE. The CDR3 runs to 13 residues. Trimming left V 3 bases short and J 1 base short, with 6 bases between. This CDR3 is CASSAGGTDTQYF. For the CDR3, the DNA is TGTGCCAGCAGCGCCGGGGGCACAGATACGCAGTATTTT.

The chain combines TRBV9 with TRBJ2-2; no clear D. The CDR3 is made up of 16 amino acids. V gave up 1 base and J gave up 0 bases, with 10 bases separating them. Germline loops: CDR1 SGDLS, CDR2 YYNGEE. The CDR3, as DNA: TGTGCCAGCAGCGTAAATCCATCATCGAACACCGGGGAGCTGTTTTTT. This sequence encodes CASSVNPSSNTGELFF.

The chain has TRBV11-1 and TRBJ2-1; 8 positions match TRBD2. V lost 5 bases to trimming and J lost 6 bases; unmatched junction nucleotides: 3. From germline, CDR1 is SGHAT and CDR2 FQDESV (reference sequence). The CDR3 runs to 13 residues. Here the CDR3 reads CASSRGGFNEQFF. DNA of the CDR3: TGTGCCAGCAGCCGCGGGGGGTTCAATGAGCAGTTCTTC.

V gene TRBV9 combines with J gene TRBJ2-1; D is unresolved. Trimming took off 5 bases at V and 6 bases at J, with 12 bases between the two ends. CDR1 and CDR2 (germline): SGDLS, YYNGEE. This CDR3 has 13 amino acids. In DNA, the CDR3 is TGTGCCAGCAGTCAGTCAATGGTCAATGAGCAGTTCTTC. Its protein product is CASSQSMVNEQFF.

The chain recombines TRBV29-1 with TRBJ2-1; 11 positions match TRBD2. After removal of 6 bases from V and 1 base from J, the junction contained 5 bases not matched to a gene. CDR3 length equals 15 residues. The germline gives CDR1 SQVTM, CDR2 ANQGSEA. CDR3 sequence (DNA): TGCAGCGTGGAAACTAGCGGGGGATCCTACAATGAGCAGTTCTTC. Residues: CSVETSGGSYNEQFF.

V is TRBV9 and J is TRBJ1-2; 9 nucleotides agree with TRBD1. The CDR3 length is 15 residues. Germline CDR1 is SGDLS and CDR2 is YYNGEE. V was clipped by 0 bases and J by 5 bases; unmatched bases: 5. The CDR3 loop reads CASSVETGGGYGYTF. The CDR3 region has the DNA TGTGCCAGCAGCGTAGAGACAGGGGGAGGATATGGCTACACCTTC.

The V gene is TRBV19, the J gene TRBJ1-3, with a possible D match to TRBD1 (5 bases). The CDR3 contains 14 residues. Trimming took off 10 bases at V and 3 bases at J, with 16 bases between the two ends. In germline, CDR1 is LNHDA, CDR2 SQIVND (reference sequence). The CDR3, as DNA: TGTGCCACGCGGGCCCAGGGAGGTGGAAACACCATATATTTT. It codes for CATRAQGGGNTIYF. The full variable domain, rest sourced from reference TRBV19 and TRBJ1-3, is DGGITQSPKYLFRKEGQNVTLSCEQNLNHDAMYWYRQDPGQGLRLIYYSQIVNDFQKGDIAEGYSVSREKKESFPLTVTSAQKNPTAFYLCATRAQGGGNTIYFGEGSWLTVV.

This chain uses TRBV18 with TRBJ1-1, with D unresolved. The CDR3 length is 13 residues. Trimming left V 4 bases short and J 1 base short, with 7 bases between. Germline V gene sequence: CDR1 KGHSH, CDR2 LQKENI. CDR3 residues: CASSLQANTEAFF. The CDR3 DNA reads TGTGCCAGCTCACTTCAGGCGAACACTGAAGCTTTCTTT.

This rearrangement joins TRBV6-5 to TRBJ2-7, with D perhaps matching TRBD1 (6 bases). Trimming pared 6 bases from V and 2 bases from J, leaving 11 bases between. The germline gives CDR1 MNHEY, CDR2 SVGAGI. CDR3 length equals 13 residues. In DNA form, the CDR3 reads TGTGCCAGCAGCCGGGCAGGGGCCTACGAGCAGTACTTC. It specifies CASSRAGAYEQYF.

This clone showed up just a few times. V gene TRBV6-5 combines with J gene TRBJ2-7, with D perhaps matching TRBD2 (5 bases). Trimming removed 2 bases at V and 3 bases at J, with 8 bases between. The CDR3 length is 13 residues. CDR1 MNHEY and CDR2 SVGAGI come from the germline V gene. The CDR3 region is CASSYGLYYEQYF. As DNA, the CDR3 is TGTGCCAGCAGTTACGGACTGTACTACGAGCAGTACTTC.

With regard to this clone: One end of the junction does not line up with germline, which may come from a read error. The CDR3 protein is CASSQDERQNYGQYF. CDR3 coding DNA: TGTGCCAGCAGCCAAGATGAACGACAGAACTACGGGCAGTACTTC. J is TRBJ2-7 and V is TRBV4-2, with D perhaps TRBD1 (5 bases). The CDR3 is made up of 15 amino acids. CDR1 and CDR2 from the germline V gene are LGHNA and YNFKEQ.

The chain links TRBV9 to TRBJ2-2, with unresolved D. In germline, CDR1 is SGDLS, CDR2 YYNGEE. Between the trimmed V and J ends, which lost 5 bases and 1 base, there was a span of 18 bases. There are 17 residues in the CDR3. DNA for the CDR3: TGTGCCAGCAGTGCACCTCCCTCGGCGGAGAACACCGGGGAGCTGTTTTTT. Translation gives CASSAPPSAENTGELFF.

V and J are TRBV28 and TRBJ2-2; 7 nucleotides line up with TRBD1. J gave up 9 bases and V 5 bases, and 12 bases lay outside the gene matches. This CDR3 spans 15 amino acids. The germline CDR1 and CDR2 sequences are MDHEN and SYDVKM. CDR3 bases: TGTGCCAGCAGTAGGGACAGTCGTTCCCTCCGGGAGCTGTTTTTT. Its protein product is CASSRDSRSLRELFF.